This is a list of T cell receptor beta chains from one sample in a study of T-cell memory formation after mild COVID-19. MiXCR, applied by TCRdb to the 5' RACE reads, yields one record per CDR3 protein. The table has around 370,000 distinct CDR3 sequences, around 21% seen once. The material sequenced was PBMCs or a T cell subset sorted from them (not recorded which). The receptors come from an adult woman who had mild COVID-19 (a few samples of this study predate the infection). Cell type and time point are not known. Both conserved end residues are part of each CDR3. A D gene is named only where the DNA matches it firmly. Size values are once, few and many counts, or a class for expanded clones, and some rows have none.

j_call	clone_size	d_call	v_call	cdr3_aa	cdr3_nt
TRBJ2-1	few	-	TRBV7-9	CASSFPRDNEQFF	TGTGCCAGCAGCTTTCCTAGGGACAATGAGCAGTTCTTC
TRBJ2-5	few	TRBD2	TRBV7-2	CASSPRVAGYQETQYF	TGTGCCAGCAGCCCCCGGGTAGCGGGATACCAAGAGACCCAGTACTTC
TRBJ2-2	-	TRBD2	TRBV20-1	CSARSGKGRENTGELFF	TGCAGTGCTAGGTCCGGGAAGGGGAGGGAAAACACCGGGGAGCTGTTTTTT
TRBJ2-1	many	-	TRBV5-6	CASSLGGGHYEQFF	TGTGCCAGCAGCTTGGGGGGCGGGCACTATGAGCAGTTCTTC
TRBJ1-5	few	TRBD1	TRBV23-1	CASSPTRDRSYQPQHF	TGCGCCAGCAGTCCAACACGGGACAGGTCTTATCAGCCCCAGCATTTT
TRBJ2-3	-	-	TRBV20-1	CSTTGSLTDTQYF	TGCAGTACCACAGGGAGCCTCACAGATACGCAGTATTTT
TRBJ2-7	few	-	TRBV30	CAWSVRGAYSYEQYF	TGTGCCTGGAGTGTACGGGGGGCCTACTCCTACGAGCAGTACTTC
TRBJ2-7	-	TRBD1	TRBV29-1	CSVATGTGAQYEQYF	TGCAGCGTAGCAACCGGGACAGGGGCCCAATACGAGCAGTACTTC
TRBJ2-1	few	-	TRBV7-6	CASSLGIGGEGDNEQFF	TGTGCCAGCAGCTTAGGAATCGGCGGCGAGGGGGACAATGAGCAGTTCTTC
TRBJ2-5	-	-	TRBV12-3/TRBV12-4	CASSPGLEAQETQYF	TGTGCCAGCAGTCCCGGCCTCGAGGCTCAAGAGACCCAGTACTTC
TRBJ2-7	-	TRBD2	TRBV5-1	CASSYTSGTSAVEQYF	TGCGCCAGCAGCTATACATCCGGGACTAGCGCGGTCGAGCAGTACTTC
TRBJ2-7	few	-	TRBV2	CASSEGAGYSYEQYF	TGTGCCAGCAGTGAAGGAGCAGGTTACTCCTACGAGCAGTACTTC
TRBJ2-3	-	TRBD2	TRBV15	CATSRDPWGGLAGTDTQYF	TGTGCCACCAGCAGAGATCCGTGGGGGGGTCTAGCGGGAACAGATACGCAGTATTTT
TRBJ1-1	-	-	TRBV7-9	CASSLADRLNTEAFF	TGTGCCAGCAGCTTAGCTGACAGGTTGAACACTGAAGCTTTCTTT
TRBJ2-7	few	-	TRBV20-1	CSARWDKGYEQYF	TGCAGTGCTAGATGGGACAAGGGCTACGAGCAGTACTTC
TRBJ1-1	-	-	TRBV7-2	CASSLTLGMNTEAFF	TGTGCCAGCAGCTTAACTCTGGGCATGAACACTGAAGCTTTCTTT
TRBJ2-7	few	-	TRBV9	CASSVSPEQITYEQYF	TGTGCCAGCAGCGTTTCGCCGGAACAGATTACCTACGAGCAGTACTTC
TRBJ1-1	-	-	TRBV4-1	CASSQDPSQNTEAFF	TGCGCCAGCAGCCAAGATCCGAGTCAGAACACTGAAGCTTTCTTT
TRBJ2-7	-	TRBD1	TRBV4-3	CASSSTWTGKYEQYF	TGCGCCAGCAGCTCAACGTGGACAGGGAAATACGAGCAGTACTTC
TRBJ2-6	-	TRBD2	TRBV9	CASSPPTSGLRGGANVLTF	TGTGCCAGCAGCCCCCCGACTAGCGGGCTTAGGGGCGGGGCCAACGTCCTGACTTTC
TRBJ2-7	-	TRBD2	TRBV13	CASSLSGSFYEQYF	TGTGCCAGCAGCCTAAGCGGGAGTTTCTACGAGCAGTACTTC
TRBJ1-6	few	-	TRBV6-6	CASSYSKGNSALHF	TGTGCCAGCAGTTACTCGAAAGGGAATTCTGCCCTCCACTTT
TRBJ2-3	few	TRBD1	TRBV14	CASSPTGDSITDTQYF	TGTGCCAGCAGCCCGACAGGGGACTCGATCACAGATACGCAGTATTTT
TRBJ2-5	few	-	TRBV5-1	CASSLDHVSAETQYF	TGCGCCAGCAGCTTGGATCACGTCTCTGCGGAGACCCAGTACTTC
TRBJ2-3	few	TRBD2	TRBV7-9	CASSPRFGGSGSTDTQYF	TGTGCCAGCAGCCCACGATTCGGGGGTAGCGGGAGCACAGATACGCAGTATTTT
TRBJ2-1	-	-	TRBV18	CASSPLETNEQFF	TGTGCCAGCTCACCACTTGAGACCAATGAGCAGTTCTTC
TRBJ2-5	few	TRBD2	TRBV29-1	CSVTGRSTSGGGETQYF	TGCAGCGTTACTGGACGGTCAACTAGCGGGGGCGGAGAGACCCAGTACTTC
TRBJ2-7	once	-	TRBV12-3/TRBV12-4	CASSVDPAGGHEQYF	TGTGCCAGCAGTGTAGACCCTGCCGGGGGCCACGAGCAGTACTTC
TRBJ2-7	-	-	TRBV15	CATARGVGLVEQYF	TGTGCCACCGCCCGGGGTGTAGGCCTAGTAGAGCAGTACTTC
TRBJ1-2	many	-	TRBV12-3/TRBV12-4	CGSTIGVGGYTF	TGTGGGTCGACCATCGGGGTAGGCGGCTACACCTTC
TRBJ2-7	many	TRBD1	TRBV5-6	CASSFLDRVSGEQYF	TGTGCCAGCAGCTTCCTCGACAGGGTGTCGGGCGAGCAGTACTTC
TRBJ1-2	-	-	TRBV7-2	CASSYKGRHGGYTF	TGTGCCAGCAGCTACAAGGGCAGGCACGGTGGCTACACCTTC
TRBJ2-2	many	-	TRBV4-3	CASSQDPNTGELFF	TGCGCCAGCAGCCAAGACCCCAACACCGGGGAGCTGTTTTTT
TRBJ2-5	-	-	TRBV10-3	CAISGTLGAETQYF	TGTGCCATCAGTGGGACCCTGGGGGCAGAGACCCAGTACTTC
TRBJ2-2	-	TRBD1	TRBV5-1	CASSPDRAKTGELFF	TGCGCCAGCAGCCCGGACAGGGCCAAGACCGGGGAGCTGTTTTTT
TRBJ2-1	-	-	TRBV18	CASTHRIGSSYNEQFF	TGTGCCAGCACCCACCGAATAGGGAGCTCCTACAATGAGCAGTTCTTC
TRBJ2-5	few	-	TRBV7-3	CASSFNRMATQYF	TGTGCCAGCAGCTTCAACCGAATGGCGACCCAGTACTTC
TRBJ1-2	few	-	TRBV5-1	CASSLGQTIYGYTF	TGCGCCAGCAGCTTGGGACAGACCATCTATGGCTACACCTTC
TRBJ2-7	-	TRBD2	TRBV20-1	CSARGTSGLSYEQYF	TGCAGTGCTAGAGGGACTAGCGGACTCTCCTACGAGCAGTACTTC
TRBJ2-7	few	TRBD2	TRBV4-2	CASSQGLAEYYEQYF	TGTGCCAGCAGCCAAGGACTAGCGGAATACTACGAGCAGTACTTC
TRBJ2-1	-	-	TRBV7-2	CASSFQGRGYNEQFF	TGTGCCAGCAGCTTCCAGGGGAGGGGCTACAATGAGCAGTTCTTC
TRBJ2-7	-	TRBD2	TRBV12-3/TRBV12-4	CASSPSGGAHEQYF	TGTGCCAGCAGCCCTAGCGGGGGGGCCCACGAGCAGTACTTC
TRBJ1-1	many	-	TRBV5-5	CASSLDLNTEAFF	TGTGCCAGCAGCTTGGACTTAAACACTGAAGCTTTCTTT
TRBJ2-1	few	-	TRBV7-9	CASSLQGPDEQFF	TGTGCCAGCAGCTTACAGGGTCCGGATGAGCAGTTCTTC
TRBJ2-3	-	TRBD1	TRBV10-3	CAISAGTGSTDTQYF	TGTGCCATCAGTGCCGGGACAGGGAGCACAGATACGCAGTATTTT
TRBJ2-5	few	TRBD2	TRBV20-1	CSARITSGGVETQYF	TGCAGTGCTAGGATAACTAGCGGTGGGGTGGAGACCCAGTACTTC
TRBJ1-1	-	-	TRBV21-1	CASVWSNPGSEAFF	TGTGCCAGCGTTTGGTCTAATCCGGGGTCTGAAGCTTTCTTT
TRBJ1-2	-	-	TRBV12-5	CASGLTGTPSSNYGYTF	TGTGCTAGTGGTTTGACGGGGACACCAAGCTCTAACTATGGCTACACCTTC
TRBJ2-1	-	TRBD2	TRBV6-2/TRBV6-3	CASSYSRTSGSINEQFF	TGTGCCAGCAGTTACTCGAGAACTAGCGGGAGTATCAATGAGCAGTTCTTC
TRBJ2-1	few	TRBD2	TRBV4-3	CASSQDLPGTSGRGYNEQFF	TGCGCCAGCAGCCAAGATTTGCCGGGGACTAGCGGGAGAGGGTACAATGAGCAGTTCTTC